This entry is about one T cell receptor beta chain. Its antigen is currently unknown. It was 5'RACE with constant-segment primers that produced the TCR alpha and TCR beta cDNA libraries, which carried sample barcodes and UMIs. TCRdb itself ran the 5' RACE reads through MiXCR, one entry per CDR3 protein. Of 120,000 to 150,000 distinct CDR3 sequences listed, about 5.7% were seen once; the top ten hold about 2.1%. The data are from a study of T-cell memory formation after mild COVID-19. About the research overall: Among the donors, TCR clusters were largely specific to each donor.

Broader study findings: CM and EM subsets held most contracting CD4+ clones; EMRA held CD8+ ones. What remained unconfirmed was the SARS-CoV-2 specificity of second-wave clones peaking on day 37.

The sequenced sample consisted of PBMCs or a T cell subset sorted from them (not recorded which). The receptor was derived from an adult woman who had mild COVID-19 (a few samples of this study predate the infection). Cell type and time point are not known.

This CDR3 reads CASRNSGARATEAFF. The CDR3, as DNA: TGTGCCAGCAGAAACTCAGGGGCGAGGGCCACTGAAGCTTTCTTT. The rearrangement links TRBV6-5 to TRBJ1-1, with a weak D call TRBD1 (6 bases). The CDR3 covers 15 residues. Germline V gene lookup returns CDR1 MNHEY and CDR2 SVGAGI. V was cut by 6 bases and J by 4 bases, with 18 bases left in between.